A selection of T cell receptor beta chains follows, all from one sample in a study of T cell repertoires in cytomegalovirus infection. TCRdb recomputed calls from the reads with MiXCR, one row per CDR3 protein. The sample lists 300,000 to 450,000 distinct CDR3 sequences; 15% to 20% were seen once. The sample consisted of PBMCs. The receptors were gathered from a human donor in good health (CMV status not recorded). Some clones in this sample may be carry-over from other donors' samples. CDR3s include the opening cysteine and the closing phenylalanine or tryptophan. D genes are given only for firm matches. Clone size is stated in some rows and not others, as once, few, many or a class when expanded.

V	J	size	D	CDR3	DNA
TRBV6-5	TRBJ1-1	once	.	CASSRGATTEAFF	TGTGCCAGCAGTAGGGGGGCGACCACTGAAGCTTTCTTT
TRBV9	TRBJ1-1	.	.	CASSVGTLTEAFF	TGTGCCAGCAGCGTAGGCACGCTCACTGAAGCTTTCTTT
TRBV7-2	TRBJ2-7	many	TRBD2	CASSLANYSSGRPLGQYF	TGTGCCAGCAGCTTAGCGAACTATTCTAGCGGGAGGCCCCTGGGGCAGTACTTC
TRBV2	TRBJ1-4	many	TRBD1	CASSDLGRGSEKLFF	TGTGCCAGCAGTGACTTGGGCAGGGGGAGTGAAAAACTGTTTTTT
TRBV7-8	TRBJ1-5	many	.	CASSLEASRRNQPQHF	TGTGCCAGCAGCTTAGAGGCCTCACGTAGGAATCAGCCCCAGCATTTT
TRBV6-5	TRBJ1-1	.	.	CASSYRGVAFF	TGTGCCAGCAGTTACCGCGGTGTGGCTTTCTTT
TRBV5-6	TRBJ1-1	.	TRBD1	CASVTSGGTEAFF	TGTGCCAGCGTGACTTCAGGGGGCACTGAAGCTTTCTTT
TRBV12-3/TRBV12-4	TRBJ1-1	many	.	CASSARGNTEAFF	TGTGCCAGCAGCGCCCGGGGGAACACTGAAGCTTTCTTT
TRBV19	TRBJ1-5	few	TRBD1	CASSLRTGRAQPQHF	TGTGCCAGTAGTCTTAGGACAGGGCGTGCTCAGCCCCAGCATTTT
TRBV7-2	TRBJ2-1	.	.	CASSLNNWRLGSYNEQFF	TGTGCCAGCAGCTTAAATAACTGGAGACTTGGGTCCTACAATGAGCAGTTCTTC
TRBV20-1	TRBJ2-5	.	TRBD1	CSARDRGHRYQETQYF	TGCAGTGCTAGAGACAGGGGGCATCGGTACCAAGAGACCCAGTACTTC
TRBV6-1	TRBJ1-4	.	TRBD1	CASGTVGFATNEKLFF	TGTGCCAGTGGGACAGTAGGATTTGCAACTAATGAAAAACTGTTTTTT
TRBV7-2	TRBJ1-1	few	.	CASSFPVNTEAFF	TGTGCCAGCAGCTTTCCCGTCAACACTGAAGCTTTCTTT
TRBV5-4	TRBJ1-2	.	.	CASSSSGGGAYGYTF	TGTGCCAGCAGCTCAAGCGGTGGGGGGGCCTATGGCTACACCTTC
TRBV6-2/TRBV6-3	TRBJ2-7	many	.	CASTPHGGYEQYF	TGTGCCAGCACCCCTCACGGTGGCTACGAGCAGTACTTC
TRBV6-2/TRBV6-3	TRBJ2-4	.	.	CASSYAVLAKNIQYF	TGTGCCAGCAGTTATGCGGTTCTAGCCAAAAACATTCAGTACTTC
TRBV5-6	TRBJ2-3	once	.	CASSSGGSHSTDTQYF	TGTGCCAGCAGCTCCGGGGGCTCTCATAGCACAGATACGCAGTATTTT
TRBV12-3/TRBV12-4	TRBJ1-4	few	.	CASSGSEGGGNEKLFF	TGTGCCAGCAGTGGGTCCGAGGGGGGAGGTAATGAAAAACTGTTTTTT
TRBV19	TRBJ2-1	many	.	CASSSRPPGYNEQFF	TGTGCCAGTAGTTCACGGCCACCGGGGTACAATGAGCAGTTCTTC
TRBV19	TRBJ2-1	.	.	CASRDYQVDEQFF	TGTGCCAGTAGGGACTATCAGGTGGATGAGCAGTTCTTC
TRBV20-1	TRBJ2-3	.	TRBD2	CSARGLATDTQYF	TGCAGTGCTAGGGGACTAGCCACAGATACGCAGTATTTT
TRBV7-8	TRBJ1-6	many	.	CASSPAGGQITLHF	TGTGCCAGCAGCCCAGCTGGGGGTCAAATCACCCTCCACTTT
TRBV20-1	TRBJ2-7	.	.	CSAQRTSYEQYF	TGCAGTGCACAGCGGACCTCCTACGAGCAGTACTTC
TRBV20-1	TRBJ2-5	.	.	CSALRGGETQYF	TGCAGTGCCCTTAGGGGAGGAGAGACCCAGTACTTC
TRBV11-1	TRBJ2-7	few	.	CASSLADGSAYEQYF	TGTGCCAGCAGCTTAGCGGACGGCAGTGCCTACGAGCAGTACTTC
TRBV7-9	TRBJ2-3	few	TRBD2	CASSSPVGGDGDTQYF	TGTGCCAGCAGCTCCCCCGTGGGGGGGGATGGAGATACGCAGTATTTT
TRBV7-8	TRBJ2-7	many	.	CASSLATMEQYF	TGTGCCAGCAGCTTAGCCACAATGGAGCAGTACTTC
TRBV7-8	TRBJ2-7	many	.	CASSLVGTYSYEQYF	TGTGCCAGCAGCTTAGTTGGGACGTACTCCTACGAGCAGTACTTC
TRBV7-2	TRBJ2-6	many	TRBD1	CASSLRGPGANVLTF	TGTGCCAGCAGCTTGAGGGGGCCTGGGGCCAACGTCCTGACTTTC
TRBV7-2	TRBJ1-2	many	.	CASSRTKNPNYGYTF	TGTGCCAGCAGCCGCACAAAAAATCCTAACTATGGCTACACCTTC
TRBV20-1	TRBJ1-5	.	.	CSATPHADYNQPQHF	TGCAGTGCTACACCCCACGCGGATTACAATCAGCCCCAGCATTTT
TRBV2	TRBJ2-3	.	TRBD1	CASRDRGDTQYF	TGTGCCAGCAGAGACAGGGGAGATACGCAGTATTTT